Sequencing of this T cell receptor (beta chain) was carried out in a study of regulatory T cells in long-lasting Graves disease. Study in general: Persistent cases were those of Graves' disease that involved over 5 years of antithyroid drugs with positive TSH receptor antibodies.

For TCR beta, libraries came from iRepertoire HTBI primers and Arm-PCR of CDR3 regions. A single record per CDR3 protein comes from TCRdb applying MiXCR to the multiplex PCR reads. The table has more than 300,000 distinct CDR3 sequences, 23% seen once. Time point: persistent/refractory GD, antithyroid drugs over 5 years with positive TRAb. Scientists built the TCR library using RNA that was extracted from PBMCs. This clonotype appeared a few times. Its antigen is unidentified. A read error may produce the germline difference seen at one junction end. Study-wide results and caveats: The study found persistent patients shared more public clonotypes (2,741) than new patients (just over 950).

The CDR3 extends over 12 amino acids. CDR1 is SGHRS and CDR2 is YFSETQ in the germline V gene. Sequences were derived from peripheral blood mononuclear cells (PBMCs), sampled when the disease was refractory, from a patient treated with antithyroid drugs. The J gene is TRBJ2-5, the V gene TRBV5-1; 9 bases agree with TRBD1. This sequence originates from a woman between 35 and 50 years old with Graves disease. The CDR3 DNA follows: TGCGCCAGCAGCTTAGACCGGGACAGGGTAGTCTTC. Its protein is CASSLDRDRVVF.